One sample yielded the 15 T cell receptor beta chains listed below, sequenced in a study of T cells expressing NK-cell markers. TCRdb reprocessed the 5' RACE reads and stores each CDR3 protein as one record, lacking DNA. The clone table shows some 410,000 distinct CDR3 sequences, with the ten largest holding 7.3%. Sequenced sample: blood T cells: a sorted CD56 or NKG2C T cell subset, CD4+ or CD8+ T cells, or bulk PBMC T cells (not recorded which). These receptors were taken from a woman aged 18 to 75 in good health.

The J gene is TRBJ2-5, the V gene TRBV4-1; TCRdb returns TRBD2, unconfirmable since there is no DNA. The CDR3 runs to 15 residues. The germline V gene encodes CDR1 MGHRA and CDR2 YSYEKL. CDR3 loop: CASSQVSGLQETQYF.

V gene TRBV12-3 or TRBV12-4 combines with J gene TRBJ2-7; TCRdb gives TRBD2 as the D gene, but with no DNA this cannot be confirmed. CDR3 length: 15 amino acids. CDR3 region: CASSLGLAGDYEQYF.

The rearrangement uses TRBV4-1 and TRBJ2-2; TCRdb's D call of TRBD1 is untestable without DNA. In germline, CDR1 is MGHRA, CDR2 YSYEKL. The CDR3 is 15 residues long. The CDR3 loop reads CASSQDGGNTGELFF.

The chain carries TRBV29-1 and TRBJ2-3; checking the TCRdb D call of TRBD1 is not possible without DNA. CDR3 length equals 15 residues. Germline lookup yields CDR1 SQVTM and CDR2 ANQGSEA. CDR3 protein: CSVARGTAGADTQYF.

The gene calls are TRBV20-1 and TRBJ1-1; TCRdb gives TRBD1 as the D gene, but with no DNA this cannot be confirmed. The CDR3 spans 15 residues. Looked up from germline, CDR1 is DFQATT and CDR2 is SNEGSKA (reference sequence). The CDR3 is CSAREMAGAGTEAFF.

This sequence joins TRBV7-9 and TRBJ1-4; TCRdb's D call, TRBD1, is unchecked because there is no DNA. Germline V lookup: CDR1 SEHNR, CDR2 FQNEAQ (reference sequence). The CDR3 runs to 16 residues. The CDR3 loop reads CASSGLQGGTNEKLFF.

Here the CDR3 reads CSAAWGQDHTDTQYF. The rearrangement links TRBV29-1 to TRBJ2-3; TCRdb's D gene call, TRBD1, goes unchecked for lack of DNA. The CDR3 is 15 amino acids. Germline CDR1 and CDR2: SQVTM and ANQGSEA.

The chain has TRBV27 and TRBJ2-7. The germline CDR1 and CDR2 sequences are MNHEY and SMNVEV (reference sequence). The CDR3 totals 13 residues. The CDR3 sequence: CASSLYGSYEQYF.

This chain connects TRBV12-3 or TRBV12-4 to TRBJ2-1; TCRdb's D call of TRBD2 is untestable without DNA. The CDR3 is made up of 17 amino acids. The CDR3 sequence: CASSRGTSGGTYNEQFF.

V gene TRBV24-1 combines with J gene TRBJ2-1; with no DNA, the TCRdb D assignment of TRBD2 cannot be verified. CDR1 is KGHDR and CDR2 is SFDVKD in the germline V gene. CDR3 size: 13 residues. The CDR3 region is CATSREADNEQFF.

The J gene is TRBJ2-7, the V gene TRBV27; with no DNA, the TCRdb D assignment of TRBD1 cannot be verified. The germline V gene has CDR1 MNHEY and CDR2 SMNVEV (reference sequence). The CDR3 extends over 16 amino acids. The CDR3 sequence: CASRLRTDRALFEQYF.

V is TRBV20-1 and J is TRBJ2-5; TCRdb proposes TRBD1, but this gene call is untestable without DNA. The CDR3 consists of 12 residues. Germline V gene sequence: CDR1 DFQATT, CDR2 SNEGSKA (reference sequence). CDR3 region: CSASPDRGAQYF.

The CDR3 loop is CASSFLDRAGELFF. This chain joins TRBV5-1 and TRBJ2-2; with no DNA, the TCRdb D assignment of TRBD1 cannot be verified. Germline V CDR1 and CDR2: SGHRS, YFSETQ. CDR3 length: 14 residues.

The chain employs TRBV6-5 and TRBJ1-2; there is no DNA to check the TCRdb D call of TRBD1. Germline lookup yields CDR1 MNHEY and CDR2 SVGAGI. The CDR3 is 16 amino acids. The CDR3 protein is CASSYSGRGGASGYTF.

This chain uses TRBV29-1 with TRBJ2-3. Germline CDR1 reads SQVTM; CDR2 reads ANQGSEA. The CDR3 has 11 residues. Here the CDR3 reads CSVRDNNTQYF.